Detailed here is one T cell receptor (beta chain). Its specific antigen is unknown. It has no much larger one-base neighbor in the sample; base qualities were not kept. The data were taken from a study of T-cell memory formation after mild COVID-19 (dated by TCRdb to the early 2020s). For context, the study as a whole: Most TCR sequence clusters were specific to one of the two donors. In two donors, T-cell clones that expanded and contracted after mild COVID-19 were followed by sequencing TCRalpha and TCRbeta repertoires longitudinally. Two young, previously healthy adult volunteers made up the cohort, one male and one female.

V and J are trimmed by 4 bases and 6 bases, and the gene matches miss 9 bases of the junction. Measured from the cysteine to the phenylalanine, the CDR3 is 15 residues long. Only CDR3 DNA is held: 45 bases, read in frame from base 1. For CDR1 and CDR2, the germline V gene (reference sequence) lists SEHNR and FQNEAQ. The full study reports these points: Only two mild cases were covered in the study, and larger cohorts including severe cases with pre-infection samples were considered necessary. The detection of some responding clones in pre-infection memory suggests that pre-existing cross-reactive memory T cells joined the SARS-CoV-2 response. Contracting CD4+ clones appeared mostly in the CM and EM memory subsets, whereas CD8+ clones were enriched in EMRA. The second-wave clones that peaked on day 37 were not confirmed to be SARS-CoV-2 specific. From day 15 to 85, contracting clones showed balanced CD4/CD8 phenotypes, whereas a second wave of clones that expanded from day 15 to 37 leaned towards CD4+.

PBMCs were isolated by Ficoll-Paque density gradient centrifugation. Sequencing instrument: Illumina NovaSeq 6000. TCRalpha and TCRbeta cDNA libraries were constructed by 5'RACE with constant-segment primers, with sample barcodes and unique molecular identifiers being introduced. Trizol reagent was used to extract RNA from every sample. The libraries were amplified in two PCR steps, and the second step added a second sample barcode and Illumina TruSeq adapters. The libraries were sequenced on an Illumina NovaSeq using 2 x 150 bp paired-end reads. Concerning the study's data processing: With migec v1.2.7, reads were demultiplexed and then collapsed into UMI-guided consensus sequences. Using mixcr v2.1.11, the UMI consensuses were aligned to TRA and TRB V and J templates and assembled into clonotypes. Clonotypes were classified as expanded or contracted when called significant by both edgeR and NoisET, with noise models trained on biological replicates. edgeR calls used a false discovery rate-adjusted p below 0.01 and a log2 fold-change threshold of 1. As an exploratory analysis of dynamics, max-normalized trajectories of the 1000 most abundant clonotypes were examined with PCA combined with hierarchical clustering. The CD4 or CD8 phenotype of responding clones was assigned using the separately sequenced CD4+ and CD8+ repertoires. The raw public data were reprocessed by TCRdb itself: fastp quality trimming at Q25, MiXCR clonotype calling, in-frame beta chains only. Every CDR3 protein is listed once, alongside the most common genes and DNA of its rows. TCRdb assigned the V and J calls; the authors' analysis was not used. For this sample the table gives more than 120,000 distinct CDR3 sequences, of which 19% were detected only once. The top ten constitute 2% to 2.5% of the sample.

The receptor was isolated from an adult woman who had mild COVID-19 (a few samples of this study predate the infection). The sample titles of this study are shuffled in the database, so cell type and time point are left out; the donor was told from shared clones. The chain is assembled from TRBV7-9 and TRBJ1-2; 9 central bases correspond to TRBD1. What was sequenced was PBMCs or a T cell subset sorted from them (not recorded which). The DNA sequence follows: TGTGCCAGCAGCTCCTTACTGGACAGGGGACATGGCTACACCTTC. It encodes CASSSLLDRGHGYTF.